This T cell receptor (beta chain) was sequenced for a study of blood T cell repertoires in COVID-19. How the authors handled the data: Researchers report that nucleated cell counts were estimated from reference gene primer amplification. Generated by immunoSEQ multiplex PCR, the TCRdb table keeps only in-frame clones and is missing some. D and trimming come from the DNA, and the V and J calls and clone size come from that table. The sample includes approximately 500,000 clones, roughly 88% of them seen just once. V shed 7 bases and J 1 base; nucleotides not matched to a gene: 2. The CDR3 totals 14 residues. Germline loops: CDR1 SNHLY, CDR2 FYNNEI.

Sequencing input: peripheral blood. This TCR came from a human donor in a cohort sampled during active COVID-19. The chain recombines TRBV2 with TRBJ2-2; TRBD2 agrees at 8 bases. CDR3 in amino acids: CASKSGRNTGELFF. CDR3 bases: TGTGCCAGCAAGAGCGGGAGGAACACCGGGGAGCTGTTTTTT.